The present T cell receptor (beta chain) was sequenced within a study of blood T cells in healthy people across ages. The study's findings and limits: A roughly linear fall in TCR beta diversity per million T cells was seen with increasing age. Diversity estimates drawn from one million T cells were deemed underestimates.

Combining a sample-barcoded 5' primer with a J-beta primer mix, a second PCR ran for about 6 to 12 cycles. Via MiXCR, TCRdb re-called the 5' RACE reads, giving one row per CDR3 protein. The sample lists 1.5 million to 2 million distinct CDR3 sequences; about two fifths were seen once. The amount of total RNA extracted per sample was at least 6 micrograms. Comment on this clonotype: What it recognizes is unknown.

What was sequenced was blood. The clonotype comes from a human donor in good health.

This CDR3 reads CASSMGLAGGPGKQFF. The CDR3 DNA is TGTGCCAGCAGTATGGGACTAGCGGGGGGGCCAGGGAAGCAGTTCTTC. The chain has TRBV12-3 or TRBV12-4 and TRBJ2-1; 16 nucleotides agree with TRBD2. There are 16 residues in the CDR3. Trimming at V came to 5 bases and at J to 11 bases, leaving 9 bases not matched to a gene.